Listed below are T cell receptor beta chains from one sample, sequenced in a study of blood T cell repertoires in COVID-19. The protocol was immunoSEQ multiplex PCR, while the TCRdb copy is restricted to in-frame clones and leaves out a portion. The sample carries some 330,000 clones, about four fifths recorded once. The sequenced material came from PBMCs or T cells enriched from blood (not recorded which). The receptors derive from a woman aged 45-65 years who had recovered from COVID-19. The CDR3 runs from the conserved cysteine through the conserved F or W. Fields, in order: clone size, V gene, D gene, J gene, CDR3 protein, CDR3 DNA. D genes are given only for firm matches. The size of a clone is reported for some rows only, either as once, few or many, or as a class for expanded clones.

>.|TRBV4-1|.|TRBJ2-5
CASSQDAGQQETQYF
TGCGCCAGCAGCCAAGATGCGGGACAGCAAGAGACCCAGTACTTC
>.|TRBV5-1|.|TRBJ1-2
CASRLAEGYTF
TGCGCCAGCAGACTTGCGGAGGGCTACACCTTC
>few|TRBV9|TRBD2|TRBJ2-5
CASSVVLAETQYF
TGTGCCAGCAGCGTAGTACTAGCGGAGACCCAGTACTTC
>once|TRBV7-2|TRBD1|TRBJ1-1
CASSPLGQGRTAFF
TGTGCCAGCAGTCCCTTGGGACAGGGCAGAACAGCTTTCTTT
>.|TRBV2|TRBD2|TRBJ2-2
CASAGLAGDTGELFF
TGTGCCAGCGCCGGACTAGCGGGAGACACCGGGGAGCTGTTTTTT
>.|TRBV29-1|.|TRBJ1-2
CSVEDRSGQGYTF
TGCAGCGTTGAAGATCGGTCAGGTCAGGGCTACACCTTC
>.|TRBV30|TRBD1|TRBJ1-1
CASTLTGGRTEAFF
TGTGCCTCGACCCTGACAGGGGGGAGAACTGAAGCTTTCTTT
>.|TRBV19|.|TRBJ1-1
CASSNRVEAFF
TGTGCCAGTAGTAACAGGGTTGAAGCTTTCTTT
>once|TRBV11-2|TRBD2|TRBJ2-1
CASSITSGSFNEQFF
TGTGCCAGCAGCATTACTAGCGGGAGTTTTAATGAGCAGTTCTTC
>.|TRBV7-6|.|TRBJ2-1
CASSLALGGPSNEQFF
TGTGCCAGCAGCTTAGCGTTAGGAGGACCAAGCAATGAGCAGTTCTTC
>.|TRBV30|.|TRBJ1-2
CAWSAGVVVGTPGLGYTF
TGTGCCTGGAGCGCCGGGGTGGTCGTAGGGACACCCGGCTTAGGCTACACCTTC
>.|TRBV10-3|.|TRBJ2-4
CAISEGGVGDIQYF
TGTGCCATCAGTGAGGGTGGGGTGGGAGACATTCAGTACTTC
>.|TRBV7-2|.|TRBJ2-1
CASSNSSYNEQFF
TGTGCCAGCAGCAACAGCTCCTACAATGAGCAGTTCTTC
>few|TRBV6-5|.|TRBJ1-5
CASSPKTVHQPQHF
TGTGCCAGCAGCCCCAAAACAGTCCATCAGCCCCAGCATTTT
>.|TRBV6-5|TRBD1|TRBJ2-7
CASTRQGNPYEQYF
TGTGCCAGCACAAGACAGGGGAATCCCTACGAGCAGTACTTC
>.|TRBV7-9|.|TRBJ2-3
CASSYRQSADTQYF
TGTGCCAGCAGCTACAGGCAAAGTGCAGATACGCAGTATTTT
>once|TRBV7-3|TRBD2|TRBJ2-1
CASSLRQRGGLPIGEQFF
TGTGCCAGCAGCTTACGGCAGCGGGGGGGCCTCCCCATTGGAGAGCAGTTCTTC